The 20 T cell receptor beta chains below all came from one sample that was sequenced in a study of control samples from healthy donors and cancer patients. The data were produced by immunoSEQ multiplex PCR, yet TCRdb's version contains in-frame clones alone and is incomplete. The sample holds 110,000 or so clones; approximately 82% are singletons and the top ten take 6% to 8%. Sequencing was done on a sample of blood. The source of these receptors is a man aged 18 to 30 in good health.

This sequence joins TRBV7-9 and TRBJ2-3, with D tentatively TRBD2 (6 bases). The CDR3 loop spans 15 amino acids. V gave up 4 bases and J gave up 0 bases, with 11 bases separating them. CDR1 is SEHNR, CDR2 FQNEAQ, per germline (reference sequence). The CDR3: CASSSGESSTDTQYF. CDR3 nucleotide sequence: TGTGCCAGCAGCTCGGGAGAGTCTAGCACAGATACGCAGTATTTT.

Concerning this clone: Different DNA sequences within this sample yield the same CDR3. The gene calls are TRBV5-1 and TRBJ2-6; TRBD1 is a possible D gene (5 bases). The germline CDR1 and CDR2 sequences are SGHRS and YFSETQ. This CDR3 contains 15 residues. V was pared by 4 bases and J by 3 bases, with 11 bases between. In DNA form, the CDR3 reads TGCGCCAGCAGCCCAGGGAAGGGTGGGGCCAACGTCCTGACTTTC. It encodes CASSPGKGGANVLTF. The full variable domain, completed using reference TRBV5-1 and TRBJ2-6, is KAGVTQTPRYLIKTRGQQVTLSCSPISGHRSVSWYQQTPGQGLQFLFEYFSETQRNKGNFPGRFSGRQFSNSRSEMNVSTLELGDSALYLCASSPGKGGANVLTFGAGSRLTVL.

This clone was observed once. The rearrangement links TRBV5-6 to TRBJ2-1; maybe TRBD1 (6 bases). CDR1 is SGHDT, CDR2 YYEEEE, per germline. This CDR3 is 14 amino acids long. V lost 8 bases, J lost 0 bases, and 12 bases lay in between. CDR3: CASKQGGSYNEQFF. The CDR3 coding sequence is TGTGCCAGTAAACAGGGCGGCTCCTACAATGAGCAGTTCTTC. Filled out from reference TRBV5-6 and TRBJ2-1, the complete variable domain reads DAGVTQSPTHLIKTRGQQVTLRCSPKSGHDTVSWYQQALGQGPQFIFQYYEEEERQRGNFPDRFSGHQFPNYSSELNVNALLLGDSALYLCASKQGGSYNEQFFGPGTRLTVL.

This clone was counted only a few times. V gene TRBV4-3 combines with J gene TRBJ1-6, with D possibly matching TRBD1 (6 bases). From germline, CDR1 is LGHNA and CDR2 YSLEER. Trimming removed 1 base at V and 0 bases at J, with 13 bases between. The CDR3 totals 18 residues. The CDR3 protein is CASSQGFRGGSYNSPLHF. The DNA for the CDR3 is TGCGCCAGCAGCCAAGGGTTCAGGGGTGGCTCCTATAATTCACCCCTCCACTTT.

This clone was seen just once. This rearrangement joins TRBV9 to TRBJ2-5; TRBD2 might be the D (5 bases). Germline V CDR1 and CDR2: SGDLS, YYNGEE. CDR3 length: 15 amino acids. V dropped 5 bases and J dropped 3 bases, with 17 bases sitting between them. CDR3 region: CASSMGDTREETQYF. The CDR3 DNA follows: TGTGCCAGCAGTATGGGAGACACCAGAGAAGAGACCCAGTACTTC.

V gene TRBV6-1 combines with J gene TRBJ2-3, with a tentative D call TRBD2 (5 bases). Trimming pared 2 bases from V and 1 base from J, leaving 7 bases between. Germline V lookup: CDR1 MNHNS, CDR2 SASEGT. This CDR3 contains 14 residues. This CDR3 reads CASSESGRTDTQYF. CDR3 nucleotide sequence: TGTGCCAGCAGTGAAAGCGGACGCACAGATACGCAGTATTTT.

This chain connects TRBV12-1 to TRBJ1-5; TRBD1, the D gene given by the table, was not confirmed from the DNA. TRBV12-1 corresponds to a pseudogene. The CDR3 has 18 amino acids. DNA of the CDR3: TGTGCCAGCAGCTTTAAGACAGGGCGAGATAAAGGCAATCAGCCCCAGCATTTT. As protein: CASSFKTGRDKGNQPQHF.

The V call is TRBV5-4, the J call TRBJ2-2; 7 nucleotides agree with TRBD1. V shed 2 bases and J 7 bases; nucleotides not matched to a gene: 11. The CDR3 is 16 residues long. CDR1 and CDR2 from the germline V gene are SGHNT and YYREEE (reference sequence). The CDR3 is CASSLTGARSGGELFF. CDR3 DNA: TGTGCCAGCAGCTTAACAGGGGCTCGATCCGGCGGGGAGCTGTTTTTT.

V gene TRBV15 combines with J gene TRBJ1-4; 8 bases align to TRBD1. The germline gives CDR1 LNHNV, CDR2 YYDKDF (reference sequence). J gave up 8 bases and V 6 bases, and 5 bases lay outside the gene matches. This CDR3 is 13 amino acids long. The CDR3 DNA reads TGTGCCACCAGTCGACAGGGGCAAGAAAAACTGTTTTTT. It specifies CATSRQGQEKLFF. Full variable domain (missing parts from reference TRBV15 and TRBJ1-4): DAMVIQNPRYQVTQFGKPVTLSCSQTLNHNVMYWYQQKSSQAPKLLFHYYDKDFNNEADTPDNFQSRRPNTSFCFLDIRSPGLGDTAMYLCATSRQGQEKLFFGSGTQLSVL.

The chain carries TRBV4-3 and TRBJ2-5, with D perhaps matching TRBD1 (6 bases). The germline V gene encodes CDR1 LGHNA and CDR2 YSLEER. The CDR3 runs to 15 residues. The V end was cut by 3 bases, the J end by 5 bases, with 16 bases between. In DNA, the CDR3 is TGCGCCAGCAGCCAGGCCATTAGCGACAGGGAGACCCAGTACTTC. Translated, it gives CASSQAISDRETQYF.

V gene TRBV11-3 combines with J gene TRBJ2-1; D uncertain. Germline V gives CDR1 SGHNT, CDR2 YENEEA. The CDR3 runs 15 residues. Between the trimmed V and J ends, which lost 0 bases and 0 bases, there was a span of 6 bases. This CDR3 reads CASSLDISSYNEQFF. In nucleotides, the CDR3 is TGTGCCAGCAGCTTAGACATTAGCTCCTACAATGAGCAGTTCTTC.

The V gene is TRBV29-1, the J gene TRBJ1-5, with 7 bases that match TRBD1. Germline trimming cut 4 bases from V and 7 bases from J; bases unmatched to any gene: 10. The CDR3 runs 14 residues. Looked up from germline, CDR1 is SQVTM and CDR2 is ANQGSEA. The CDR3 region has the DNA TGCAGCGTTGCCGAGGCAGGGGGTAGCCAGCCCCAGCATTTT. Translation: CSVAEAGGSQPQHF. Combining the CDR3 with reference TRBV29-1 and TRBJ1-5 gives the whole variable domain SAVISQKPSRDICQRGTSLTIQCQVDSQVTMMFWYRQQPGQSLTLIATANQGSEATYESGFVIDKFPISRPNLTFSTLTVSNMSPEDSSIYLCSVAEAGGSQPQHFGDGTRLSIL.

The table lists this clone with a count of one. J is TRBJ1-6 and V is TRBV28; 8 nucleotides match TRBD1. This CDR3 has 17 amino acids. Per the germline V gene, CDR1 is MDHEN and CDR2 is SYDVKM. The V gene end was trimmed by 3 bases and the J gene end by 10 bases; junction bases not matched to a gene: 14. In DNA form, the CDR3 reads TGTGCCAGCAGTTTGTCCTATCACGGACAGGGAGGGTCACCCCTCCACTTT. This translates into CASSLSYHGQGGSPLHF.

J is TRBJ2-5 and V is TRBV9; D not resolved. Trimming removed 1 base at V and 3 bases at J, with 10 bases between. Germline CDR1 is SGDLS and CDR2 is YYNGEE. This CDR3 is built from 14 residues. The CDR3 reads CASSVYPEKETQYF. The CDR3 nucleotides read TGTGCCAGCAGCGTATACCCGGAAAAAGAGACCCAGTACTTC.

The rearrangement uses TRBV7-2 and TRBJ2-2; D is unclear. Germline assignment: CDR1 SGHTA and CDR2 FQGNSA. The V end was cut by 0 bases, the J end by 13 bases, with 15 bases between. The CDR3 has 14 amino acids. The CDR3 region is CASSLALRTAGLFF. The CDR3 nucleotides are TGTGCCAGCAGCTTAGCTCTCAGGACGGCAGGGCTGTTTTTT.

The chain links TRBV5-5 to TRBJ1-6; D possibly corresponds to TRBD1 (5 bases). The CDR3 runs to 14 residues. The V gene lost 0 bases and the J gene lost 10 bases, with 11 bases spanning the gap. CDR1 is SGHKS and CDR2 is YYEKEE in the germline V gene (reference sequence). The CDR3 DNA reads TGTGCCAGCAGCTTGGACACGGGACGCTCACCCCTCCACTTT. It yields the protein CASSLDTGRSPLHF.

The V gene is TRBV10-3, the J gene TRBJ2-3, with 7 bases that match TRBD1. CDR1 ENHRY and CDR2 SYGVKD come from the germline V gene. V trimming: 6 bases; J trimming: 3 bases; junction bases outside the gene matches: 6. The length of the CDR3 is 14 residues. The CDR3 spells CAIRRQGQTDTQYF. The CDR3 DNA is TGTGCCATCAGGCGACAGGGTCAGACAGATACGCAGTATTTT.

V is TRBV6-4 and J is TRBJ2-1; no reliable D call. Germline-derived CDR1 and CDR2 are MRHNA and SNTAGT. Trimming pared 4 bases from V and 7 bases from J, leaving 14 bases between. This CDR3 region has 14 residues. CDR3 DNA sequence: TGTGCCAGCAGTGTTTTCTATCAAGGGAATGAGCAGTTCTTC. Translated: CASSVFYQGNEQFF.

J is TRBJ2-7 and V is TRBV27, with D possibly being TRBD1 (6 bases). The CDR3 sequence is 12 residues long. Germline V gives CDR1 MNHEY, CDR2 SMNVEV (reference sequence). V was pared by 7 bases and J by 4 bases, with 11 bases between. The CDR3 here is CASILRGYEQYF. The DNA of the CDR3 is TGTGCCAGCATCTTGAGGGGGTACGAGCAGTACTTC.

The rearrangement uses TRBV6-1 and TRBJ1-2, with 8 bases aligning to TRBD1. The CDR3 loop spans 13 amino acids. Germline-derived CDR1 and CDR2 are MNHNS and SASEGT. The V and J ends lost 3 bases and 8 bases, in that order; junction bases with no gene match: 5. The CDR3 DNA reads as TGTGCCAGCAGTGATGACAGGGGAAGCGGCTACACCTTC. This sequence encodes CASSDDRGSGYTF.